Below are 29 T cell receptor beta chains sequenced from a single sample in a study of OX40 agonist ivuxolimab in advanced cancers. The repertoire was sequenced with immunoSEQ multiplex PCR; TCRdb's copy has only in-frame clones and lacks some. The sample has 85,000 to 100,000 clones, roughly 86% seen once. The sample in question was CD4+ or CD8+ T cells sorted from blood, obtained in a trial of the OX40 agonist ivuxolimab. The receptors come from an adult with an advanced solid tumor such as melanoma, head and neck, liver or kidney cancer.

V and J are TRBV6-5 and TRBJ2-3, with TRBD2 identical over 8 bases. Losses at the gene ends were 11 bases for V and 5 bases for J; bases not matched to a gene: 12. This CDR3 has 14 residues. The germline V gene encodes CDR1 MNHEY and CDR2 SVGAGI. CDR3 nucleotide sequence: TGTGCCTGCCGCTCAGCGGGAGTACGAGATACGCAGTATTTT. It specifies CACRSAGVRDTQYF.

The chain has TRBV28 and TRBJ2-5, with 9 bases aligning to TRBD2. Germline assignment: CDR1 MDHEN and CDR2 SYDVKM. CDR3 length equals 15 residues. V lost 5 bases to trimming and J lost 2 bases; unmatched junction nucleotides: 6. CDR3 nucleotide sequence: TGTGCCAGCAGTCAGCCGGGACTAGCACAAGAGACCCAGTACTTC. Its protein is CASSQPGLAQETQYF.

This sequence joins TRBV11-3 and TRBJ1-2, with D tentatively TRBD1 (6 bases). The V end lost 0 bases, the J end lost 4 bases, and 15 bases lay between the germline ends. The V gene's germline CDR1 is SGHNT and CDR2 YENEEA. The CDR3 is 16 amino acids. CDR3 loop: CASSLDRGGLGYGYTF. CDR3 DNA: TGTGCCAGCAGCTTAGACCGAGGGGGTCTGGGCTATGGCTACACCTTC.

The J gene is TRBJ2-1, the V gene TRBV20-1; no clear D gene. CDR3 length: 11 residues. Germline-derived CDR1 and CDR2 are DFQATT and SNEGSKA (reference sequence). V lost 2 bases and J 5 bases, leaving 4 bases between the germline ends. CDR3 in amino acids: CSARQNNEQFF. DNA of the CDR3: TGCAGTGCTAGACAGAACAATGAGCAGTTCTTC.

The gene calls are TRBV27 and TRBJ2-5; no firm D call. The CDR3 extends over 14 amino acids. Trimming pared 3 bases from V and 5 bases from J, leaving 13 bases between. The germline V gene encodes CDR1 MNHEY and CDR2 SMNVEV (reference sequence). For the CDR3, the DNA is TGTGCCAGCAGTTTCTACGCCCTGGGGGAGACCCAGTACTTC. This gives the protein CASSFYALGETQYF.

The chain links TRBV18 to TRBJ2-1; D is tentatively TRBD1 or TRBD2 (6 bases each). Germline V gene lookup returns CDR1 KGHSH and CDR2 LQKENI. This CDR3 has 15 amino acids. Trimming left V 0 bases short and J 6 bases short, with 12 bases between. CDR3 in DNA: TGTGCCAGCTCACCACCGGGGGGCGTTGGCAATGAGCAGTTCTTC. This sequence encodes CASSPPGGVGNEQFF. Supplemented by reference TRBV18 and TRBJ2-1, the full variable domain reads NAGVMQNPRHLVRRRGQEARLRCSPMKGHSHVYWYRQLPEEGLKFMVYLQKENIIDESGMPKERFSAEFPKEGPSILRIQQVVRGDSAAYFCASSPPGGVGNEQFFGPGTRLTVL.

V and J are TRBV28 and TRBJ1-2, with D possibly TRBD1 on 5 matching bases. Germline CDR1 and CDR2: MDHEN and SYDVKM. This CDR3 spans 12 amino acids. CDR3 sequence (DNA): TGTGTCTCGGGCAGGGCCAACTATGGCTACACCTTC. It yields the protein CVSGRANYGYTF.

This clone was counted between two and nine times. V is TRBV7-9 and J is TRBJ2-1; D is ambiguous. Trimming removed 1 base at V and 8 bases at J, with 6 bases between. The CDR3 runs to 12 residues. Germline V lookup: CDR1 SEHNR, CDR2 FQNEAQ (reference sequence). CDR3 coding DNA: TGTGCCAGCAGCTTAGAGTTTCATGAGCAGTTCTTC. Translating it yields CASSLEFHEQFF.

The CDR3 region has the DNA TGTGCCAGCAGTTTAGGGGAAACTAGCGGAAGCACAGATACGCAGTATTTT. This gives the protein CASSLGETSGSTDTQYF. The gene calls are TRBV28 and TRBJ2-3; 8 bases match TRBD2. CDR3 length equals 17 residues. Per the germline V gene, CDR1 is MDHEN and CDR2 is SYDVKM. V gave up 2 bases and J gave up 0 bases; unmatched junction bases: 7.

This rearrangement joins TRBV2 to TRBJ1-3; D is undetermined. This CDR3 region has 15 residues. Germline V CDR1 and CDR2: SNHLY, FYNNEI. With 3 bases removed from V and 0 bases from J, the gap between germline ends came to 9 bases. CDR3 sequence reads: CASSDIRSSGNTIYF. In DNA, the CDR3 is TGTGCCAGCAGTGATATCCGGAGCTCTGGAAACACCATATATTTT. Using reference TRBV2 and TRBJ1-3 for the parts outside the CDR3, the full variable domain is EPEVTQTPSHQVTQMGQEVILRCVPISNHLYFYWYRQILGQKVEFLVSFYNNEISEKSEIFDDQFSVERPDGSNFTLKIRSTKLEDSAMYFCASSDIRSSGNTIYFGEGSWLTVV.

The chain employs TRBV7-9 and TRBJ2-1; weak D call: TRBD2 (6 bases). CDR1 SEHNR and CDR2 FQNEAQ come from the germline V gene (reference sequence). This CDR3 is 15 amino acids long. Between the trimmed V and J ends, which lost 3 bases and 4 bases, there was a span of 13 bases. CDR3 in DNA: TGTGCCAGCAGCTTCTCCGGGAGTTATTACAATGAGCAGTTCTTC. Translation gives CASSFSGSYYNEQFF.

This clone was seen a handful of times. The V call is TRBV6-6, the J call TRBJ1-5, with 9 nucleotides matching TRBD1. This CDR3 spans 14 amino acids. V lost 8 bases and J lost 5; bases outside the gene matches: 7. Germline CDR1 is MNHNY and CDR2 is SVGAGI (reference sequence). Here the CDR3 DNA reads TGTGCCAGCCGGGACAGGGTATACGATCAGCCCCAGCATTTT. This translates into CASRDRVYDQPQHF.

V usage is TRBV5-1 and J usage is TRBJ2-2; a possible D gene is TRBD2 (5 bases). V dropped 3 bases and J dropped 2 bases, with 11 bases sitting between them. CDR1 SGHRS and CDR2 YFSETQ come from the germline V gene. The CDR3 runs to 15 residues. The CDR3 region is CASSSLGINTGELFF. DNA for the CDR3: TGCGCCAGCAGCTCTCTCGGGATTAACACCGGGGAGCTGTTTTTT.

This clone was detected only once. The chain couples TRBV19 to TRBJ2-3; TRBD2 matches at 12 bases. V shed 8 bases and J 0 bases; nucleotides not matched to a gene: 15. The CDR3 covers 19 residues. Germline assignment: CDR1 LNHDA and CDR2 SQIVND (reference sequence). In DNA form, the CDR3 reads TGTGCCAGTCCCCCAGGGCTAGCGGGAGGGACAACTAGCACAGATACGCAGTATTTT. It yields the protein CASPPGLAGGTTSTDTQYF.

The rearrangement uses TRBV30 and TRBJ1-6; D is possibly TRBD1 (5 bases). Germline CDR1 and CDR2: GTSNPN and SVGIG (reference sequence). The CDR3 is 13 residues long. Trimming cost V 4 bases and J 8 bases, with 12 bases left between them. CDR3 region: CAWKRGDHSPLHF. The CDR3 DNA reads TGTGCCTGGAAAAGGGGAGATCATTCACCCCTCCACTTT.

The chain couples TRBV11-3 to TRBJ2-1, with 8 nucleotides matching TRBD2. This CDR3 comprises 17 residues. J gave up 6 bases and V 5 bases, and 15 bases lay outside the gene matches. CDR1 is SGHNT and CDR2 is YENEEA in the germline V gene. CDR3 sequence reads: CASSLLPSGSVSNEQFF. The CDR3 region has the DNA TGTGCCAGCAGCCTACTACCGAGCGGGAGCGTCTCCAATGAGCAGTTCTTC.

This rearrangement joins TRBV14 to TRBJ2-2, with TRBD2 matching 8 bases. The CDR3 contains 14 residues. V gave up 3 bases and J gave up 5 bases; unmatched junction bases: 2. CDR1 and CDR2 from the germline V gene are SGHDN and FVKESK. The CDR3 DNA reads as TGTGCCAGCAGCCATCGGGGGGGGACCGGGGAGCTGTTTTTT. Translated, it gives CASSHRGGTGELFF.

This clone appeared once. The sample holds other DNA sequences that translate to the same CDR3. The V gene is TRBV7-8, the J gene TRBJ1-1; D is ambiguous. CDR1 and CDR2 (germline): SGHVS, FQNEAQ. The germline V and J ends were trimmed by 2 bases and 1 base, with 5 bases remaining between them. The length of the CDR3 is 13 residues. CDR3 in amino acids: CASSLTENTEAFF. CDR3 DNA: TGTGCCAGCAGCTTAACGGAGAACACTGAAGCTTTCTTT.

Concerning this clone itself: Distinct nucleotide sequences in the sample also encode this CDR3. The V and J genes are TRBV9 and TRBJ1-1; the match to TRBD1 covers 10 bases. The CDR3 totals 18 residues. From germline, CDR1 is SGDLS and CDR2 YYNGEE. The ends lost 0 bases at V and 0 bases at J; junction bases unmatched: 8. The CDR3 region has the DNA TGTGCCAGCAGCGTAGGTTCGGGGACAGGGGCGATGAACACTGAAGCTTTCTTT. It codes for CASSVGSGTGAMNTEAFF.

The J gene is TRBJ1-1, the V gene TRBV5-1, with a possible D match to TRBD1 (5 bases). V shed 6 bases and J shed 5 bases, with 17 bases lying between them. The CDR3 runs to 14 residues. The germline gives CDR1 SGHRS, CDR2 YFSETQ. The CDR3 coding sequence is TGCGCCAGCACCCGCGGTCAGGGATATACTGAAGCTTTCTTT. Residues: CASTRGQGYTEAFF.

This chain uses TRBV6-6 with TRBJ2-7; 8 nucleotides line up with TRBD1. Looked up from germline, CDR1 is MNHNY and CDR2 is SVGAGI (reference sequence). The V segment lost 5 bases and the J segment 9 bases; nucleotides outside the gene matches: 6. The CDR3 sequence is 12 residues long. The chain's CDR3 is CASSQTGVGQYV. The CDR3 nucleotides are TGTGCCAGCAGTCAGACAGGGGTCGGGCAGTACGTC.

V gene TRBV7-7 combines with J gene TRBJ2-2; 8 positions match TRBD1. This CDR3 is 17 amino acids long. Germline lookup yields CDR1 SSHAT and CDR2 FNYEAQ (reference sequence). Unmatched junction bases numbered 6, after V lost 2 bases and J lost 1 base. The CDR3 reads CASSLRGGQGNTGELFF. The CDR3, as DNA: TGTGCCAGCAGCTTACGGGGCGGACAGGGGAACACCGGGGAGCTGTTTTTT.

The chain carries TRBV7-2 and TRBJ2-1; D is uncertain. Trimming removed 2 bases from V and 4 bases from J, with 9 bases in between. The CDR3 sequence is 14 residues long. Germline CDR1 and CDR2: SGHTA and FQGNSA. Here the CDR3 reads CASSLIWLYNEQFF. The CDR3 nucleotides read TGTGCCAGCAGCTTAATTTGGCTATACAATGAGCAGTTCTTC.

The J gene is TRBJ2-7, the V gene TRBV6-6, with TRBD1 matching over 10 bases. Germline CDR1 MNHNY, CDR2 SVGAGI (reference sequence). The CDR3 contains 14 residues. V trimming: 5 bases; J trimming: 5 bases; junction bases outside the gene matches: 6. In DNA, the CDR3 is TGTGCCAGCAGTCGGACAGGGGGAAACCACGAGCAGTACGTC. Translation: CASSRTGGNHEQYV.

This chain connects TRBV27 to TRBJ2-6; D call uncertain. The V gene lost 3 bases and the J gene lost 0 bases, with 9 bases spanning the gap. CDR3 length equals 16 residues. Looked up from germline, CDR1 is MNHEY and CDR2 is SMNVEV (reference sequence). The CDR3 spells CASSFGTPSGANVLTF. The CDR3 DNA follows: TGTGCCAGCAGTTTCGGTACGCCCTCTGGGGCCAACGTCCTGACTTTC.

The chain links TRBV5-6 to TRBJ2-1; 12 positions agree with TRBD2. The CDR3 totals 19 residues. J was trimmed by 5 bases and V by 4 bases; bases with no gene match: 16. Germline CDR1 is SGHDT and CDR2 is YYEEEE. The CDR3: CASSPRTSGASGQNNEQFF. CDR3 in DNA: TGTGCCAGCAGCCCGAGGACTAGCGGGGCCTCAGGCCAAAACAATGAGCAGTTCTTC.

The chain employs TRBV5-4 and TRBJ1-1; 7 positions match TRBD1. The length of the CDR3 is 16 residues. Per germline, CDR1 SGHNT and CDR2 YYREEE (reference sequence). Trimming cost V 4 bases and J 1 base; bases outside gene matches: 10. DNA for the CDR3: TGTGCCAGCAGCAACCCCTACGGACAGGCGAACACTGAAGCTTTCTTT. It translates to CASSNPYGQANTEAFF.

V is TRBV7-9 and J is TRBJ1-2; D is undetermined. Looked up from germline, CDR1 is SEHNR and CDR2 is FQNEAQ (reference sequence). The CDR3 sequence is 13 residues long. The V and J ends lost 2 bases and 7 bases respectively, with 11 bases between them. The CDR3 sequence is CASSLNIGTGYTF. For the CDR3, the DNA is TGTGCCAGCAGCTTAAATATTGGAACTGGCTACACCTTC.

The rearrangement uses TRBV19 and TRBJ1-1; D perhaps matches TRBD1 (6 bases). The CDR3 sequence is 11 residues long. V was cut by 6 bases and J by 8 bases, with 10 bases left in between. Germline assignment: CDR1 LNHDA and CDR2 SQIVND (reference sequence). In DNA form, the CDR3 reads TGTGCCAGTAGCCAAGACAGGGAAGCTTTCTTT. Translated, it gives CASSQDREAFF.